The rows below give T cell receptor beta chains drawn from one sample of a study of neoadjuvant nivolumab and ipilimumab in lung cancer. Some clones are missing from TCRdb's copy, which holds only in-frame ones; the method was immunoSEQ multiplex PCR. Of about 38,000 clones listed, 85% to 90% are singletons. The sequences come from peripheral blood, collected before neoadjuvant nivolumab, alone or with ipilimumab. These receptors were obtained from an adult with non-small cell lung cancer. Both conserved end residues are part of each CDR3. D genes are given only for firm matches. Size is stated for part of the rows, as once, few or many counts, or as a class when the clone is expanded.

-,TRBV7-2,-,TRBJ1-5,CASSLDPEPQHF,TGTGCCAGCAGCTTAGATCCGGAACCCCAGCATTTT
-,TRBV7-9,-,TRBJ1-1,CASSLAEVHTEAFF,TGTGCCAGCAGCTTAGCAGAGGTTCACACTGAAGCTTTCTTT
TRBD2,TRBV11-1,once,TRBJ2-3,CASSLARLAGGPGTDTQYF,TGTGCCAGCAGCTTAGCCAGACTAGCGGGAGGGCCGGGCACAGATACGCAGTATTTT
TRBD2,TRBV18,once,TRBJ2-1,CASSPASGIISDEQFF,TGTGCCAGCTCACCGGCTAGCGGGATAATTTCGGATGAGCAGTTCTTC
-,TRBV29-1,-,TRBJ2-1,CSVEAATRNEQFF,TGCAGCGTTGAAGCCGCCACTAGGAACGAGCAGTTCTTC
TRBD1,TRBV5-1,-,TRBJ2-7,CASSLAVKGTDVLFRYEQYF,TGCGCCAGCAGCTTGGCTGTTAAGGGGACAGACGTTTTATTCAGATACGAGCAGTACTTC
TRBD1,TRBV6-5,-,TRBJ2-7,CASSPGRGPYEQYF,TGTGCCAGCAGTCCTGGCAGGGGGCCCTACGAGCAGTACTTC
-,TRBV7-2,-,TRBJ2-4,CASSLESGRGYIQYF,TGTGCCAGCAGCTTAGAATCGGGCAGGGGTTACATTCAGTACTTC
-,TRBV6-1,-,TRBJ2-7,CASSEPGRSSYEQYF,TGTGCCAGCAGTGAACCAGGGCGAAGCTCCTACGAGCAGTACTTC
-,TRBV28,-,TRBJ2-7,CASSLTYEQYF,TGTGCCAGCAGTTTGACCTACGAGCAGTACTTC
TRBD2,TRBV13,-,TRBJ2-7,CASSSSTSGASSTYEQYF,TGTGCCAGCAGCTCTTCGACTAGCGGGGCTTCGTCGACCTACGAGCAGTACTTC
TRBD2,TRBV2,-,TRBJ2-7,CASIPGLAGGFRYEQYF,TGTGCCAGCATCCCGGGACTAGCGGGAGGATTCCGCTACGAGCAGTACTTC
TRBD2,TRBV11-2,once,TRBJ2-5,CASSLEGLAGSTKKETQYF,TGTGCCAGCAGCTTAGAGGGACTAGCGGGCTCTACCAAAAAAGAGACCCAGTACTTC
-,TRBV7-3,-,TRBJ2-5,CASSLSGELGETQYF,TGTGCCAGCAGCTTATCAGGGGAATTGGGAGAGACCCAGTACTTC
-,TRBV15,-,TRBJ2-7,CATSRDFQRAFSYEQYF,TGTGCCACCAGCAGAGATTTTCAGCGGGCGTTCTCCTACGAGCAGTACTTC